The 9 T cell receptor beta chains presented below share a single source sample, sequenced in a study of regulatory T cells in long-lasting Graves disease. Arm-PCR with iRepertoire HTBI primers amplified the CDR3 regions for these TCR beta libraries. TCRdb recomputed calls from the multiplex PCR reads with MiXCR, one row per CDR3 protein. The sample holds about 430,000 distinct CDR3 sequences; 15% are singletons and the top ten take 7.8%. The time point: newly diagnosed GD, antithyroid drugs for less than 3 months. Construction of the TCR library relied on RNA isolated from PBMCs. Separately, the same data were catalogued under a study of T cells in Graves' hyperthyroidism and ophthalmopathy.

The input for sequencing was peripheral blood mononuclear cells (PBMCs), taken at new diagnosis, from a patient treated with antithyroid drugs. The source is a woman aged 40 to 55 with Graves disease.

Ten or more counts support this clonotype. The chain couples TRBV7-6 to TRBJ1-5; no reliable D call. V lost 5 bases to trimming and J lost 1 base, with 9 bases between them. Germline V CDR1 and CDR2: SGHVS, FNYEAQ. The CDR3 has 14 amino acids. The CDR3 coding sequence is TGTGCCAGCAGCCCCGCCGGAAGCAATCAGCCCCAGCATTTT. Translation gives CASSPAGSNQPQHF.

This clonotype was seen ten or more times. The chain carries TRBV3-1 and TRBJ1-1, with D possibly being TRBD1 (5 bases). Germline V gene data show CDR1 as LGHDT and CDR2 as YNNKEL (reference sequence). Trimming removed 4 bases at V and 1 base at J, with 7 bases between. This CDR3 has 13 amino acids. The CDR3 spells CASSPGPNTEAFF. For the CDR3, the DNA is TGTGCCAGCAGCCCAGGGCCGAACACTGAAGCTTTCTTT.

The chain is built from TRBV20-1 and TRBJ2-7; a possible D gene is TRBD2 (6 bases). CDR1 and CDR2 from the germline V gene are DFQATT and SNEGSKA (reference sequence). V lost 5 bases and J lost 3, with 32 bases in between. This CDR3 spans 19 amino acids. This CDR3 is CSAYGGSTHSYDSSYEQYF. The DNA for the CDR3 is TGCAGTGCTTATGGGGGGAGTACTCACTCCTACGATTCTAGCTACGAGCAGTACTTC.

The chain couples TRBV5-5 to TRBJ1-6; D perhaps matches TRBD1 (6 bases). The CDR3 is 14 amino acids. Trimming cost V 5 bases and J 10 bases, with 16 bases left between them. Germline V gene data show CDR1 as SGHKS and CDR2 as YYEKEE (reference sequence). In DNA form, the CDR3 reads TGTGCCAGCAGGATACAGGGTAGAGTCTCACCCCTCCACTTT. As protein: CASRIQGRVSPLHF.

This clonotype was detected a few times. This chain links TRBV6-1 with TRBJ2-7; tentatively, D is TRBD1 or TRBD2 (6 bases each). The V and J ends lost 0 bases and 0 bases respectively, with 12 bases between them. Germline V gives CDR1 MNHNS, CDR2 SASEGT. The CDR3 contains 16 residues. The CDR3 sequence: CASSEAGRGASYEQYF. For the CDR3, the DNA is TGTGCCAGCAGTGAAGCGGGAAGGGGGGCCTCCTACGAGCAGTACTTC.

This clonotype was detected a few times. A far bigger clonotype differs at one base, so this is likely a read error. CDR3 bases: TGTACCAGCATAAGACTAGCGGAGGGAGAGACCCAGTACTTC. This codes for CTSIRLAEGETQYF. The rearrangement uses TRBV12-3 or TRBV12-4 and TRBJ2-1; 9 positions match TRBD2. The DNA end lines up better with TRBJ2-5; the J call may be wrong. This CDR3 contains 14 residues.

Comment on this clonotype: One end of the junction fails to match germline, which may point to a read error. The chain combines TRBV20-1 with TRBJ2-6; 9 bases are shared with TRBD1. This CDR3 has 18 amino acids. The germline V gene has CDR1 DFQATT and CDR2 SNEGSKA (reference sequence). As DNA, the CDR3 is TGCAGTGCTGCAAAGACAGGGGGGAACGGATCTGGGGCCAACGTCCCGACTTTC. Its translation is CSAAKTGGNGSGANVPTF.

This clonotype was found many times. The chain recombines TRBV7-3 with TRBJ1-5, with D uncertain. CDR1 is SGHTA and CDR2 is FQGTGA in the germline V gene. The germline V and J ends were trimmed by 5 bases and 9 bases, with 11 bases remaining between them. This CDR3 region has 12 residues. The CDR3 spells CASSRRMWPQHF. CDR3 sequence (DNA): TGTGCCAGCAGCCGACGAATGTGGCCCCAGCATTTT. The entire variable domain, with the rest obtained from reference TRBV7-3 and TRBJ1-5, is as follows: GAGVSQTPSNKVTEKGKYVELRCDPISGHTALYWYRQSLGQGPEFLIYFQGTGAADDSGLPNDRFFAVRPEGSVSTLKIQRTERGDSAVYLCASSRRMWPQHFGDGTRLSIL.

The CDR3 loop reads CASSFTSVGDEQFF. As DNA, the CDR3 is TGTGCCAGTAGTTTCACTTCGGTGGGTGACGAGCAGTTCTTC. The chain employs TRBV19 and TRBJ2-1; no definite D call. From germline, CDR1 is LNHDA and CDR2 SQIVND (reference sequence). V lost 5 bases to trimming and J lost 10 bases, with 18 bases between them. The CDR3 is made up of 14 amino acids.